The 25 T cell receptor beta chains in this list originate from one sample, sequenced in a study of T cell changes during pregnancy in multiple sclerosis. The repertoire was sequenced with immunoSEQ multiplex PCR; TCRdb's copy has only in-frame clones and lacks some. The table includes some 14,000 clones, 85% to 95% detected once. The material was peripheral blood, obtained in the second trimester of pregnancy. These receptors came from a female donor in good health, enrolled as a control in a pregnancy study.

The rearrangement uses TRBV4-3 and TRBJ2-7, with TRBD2 as a possible D gene (6 bases). The CDR3 contains 13 residues. The V end was cut by 3 bases, the J end by 6 bases, with 12 bases between. Per germline, CDR1 LGHNA and CDR2 YSLEER. CDR3 sequence reads: CASSHGSRAEQYF. Here the CDR3 DNA reads TGCGCCAGCAGCCACGGGAGCCGGGCCGAGCAGTACTTC.

The CDR3 sequence is CASTILVPAPYGYTF. DNA for the CDR3: TGTGCCAGCACCATCCTAGTACCGGCTCCCTATGGCTACACCTTC. This sequence joins TRBV2 and TRBJ1-2, with D unresolved. CDR1 and CDR2 (germline): SNHLY, FYNNEI. The CDR3 is 15 amino acids. V was trimmed by 7 bases and J by 4 bases, leaving 19 bases between them. The full variable domain, rest sourced from reference TRBV2 and TRBJ1-2, is EPEVTQTPSHQVTQMGQEVILRCVPISNHLYFYWYRQILGQKVEFLVSFYNNEISEKSEIFDDQFSVERPDGSNFTLKIRSTKLEDSAMYFCASTILVPAPYGYTFGSGTRLTVV.

This chain uses TRBV27 with TRBJ2-7, with D maybe TRBD1 (5 bases). With 2 bases removed from V and 6 bases from J, the gap between germline ends came to 11 bases. This CDR3 comprises 13 residues. CDR1 is MNHEY, CDR2 SMNVEV, per germline (reference sequence). The CDR3 DNA sequence: TGTGCCAGCAGTTTACAGGGCACGGGCGAGCAGTACTTC. Translating gives CASSLQGTGEQYF.

The chain employs TRBV4-1 and TRBJ2-7, with 9 bases identical to TRBD2. The CDR3 runs to 15 residues. The V and J ends lost 0 bases and 5 bases, in that order; junction bases with no gene match: 5. The germline CDR1 and CDR2 sequences are MGHRA and YSYEKL. CDR3 residues: CASSQEGAGGDEQYF. The CDR3, as DNA: TGCGCCAGCAGCCAAGAAGGAGCGGGGGGAGACGAGCAGTACTTC.

This clone was observed a handful of times. V gene TRBV16 combines with J gene TRBJ1-1, with TRBD1 identical over 7 bases. Germline values: CDR1 KGHSY, CDR2 FQNENV. The CDR3 length is 14 residues. Trimming cost V 4 bases and J 0 bases; bases outside gene matches: 2. The CDR3 coding sequence is TGTGCCAGCAGCCGACAGGGCCTGAACACTGAAGCTTTCTTT. It yields the protein CASSRQGLNTEAFF.

This sequence joins TRBV28 and TRBJ2-1; a weak D match, TRBD1 (5 bases). Trimming took off 1 base at V and 8 bases at J, with 12 bases between the two ends. The length of the CDR3 is 14 residues. Per germline, CDR1 MDHEN and CDR2 SYDVKM. CDR3 sequence: CASSLLGEGDEQFF. CDR3 bases: TGTGCCAGCAGTTTATTAGGGGAAGGCGATGAGCAGTTCTTC. Full variable domain (outside the CDR3, taken from reference TRBV28 and TRBJ2-1): DVKVTQSSRYLVKRTGEKVFLECVQDMDHENMFWYRQDPGLGLRLIYFSYDVKMKEKGDIPEGYSVSREKKERFSLILESASTNQTSMYLCASSLLGEGDEQFFGPGTRLTVL.

V and J are TRBV4-3 and TRBJ1-2; 8 bases fit TRBD1. Germline lookup yields CDR1 LGHNA and CDR2 YSLEER. Losses at the gene ends were 5 bases for V and 4 bases for J; bases not matched to a gene: 6. The CDR3 loop spans 14 amino acids. This chain's CDR3 is CASSSGQGGYGYTF. In nucleotides, the CDR3 is TGCGCCAGCAGCTCAGGACAGGGAGGCTATGGCTACACCTTC.

The V call is TRBV7-2, the J call TRBJ2-3, with 9 bases matching TRBD2. The trim removed 5 bases at V and 6 bases at J, leaving 12 bases unmatched. The length of the CDR3 is 16 residues. CDR1 and CDR2 from the germline V gene are SGHTA and FQGNSA. The CDR3 nucleotides are TGTGCCAGCAGCCAATTAGCGGGAGCAGTAAAGGATACGCAGTATTTT. Its translation: CASSQLAGAVKDTQYF.

The rearrangement joins TRBV27 to TRBJ1-2, with a weak D call TRBD1 (6 bases). In germline, CDR1 is MNHEY, CDR2 SMNVEV (reference sequence). V lost 2 bases, J lost 6 bases, and 10 bases lay in between. This CDR3 has 13 amino acids. The CDR3 loop reads CASSLTGQNGYTF. CDR3 sequence (DNA): TGTGCCAGCAGTTTAACAGGGCAGAATGGCTACACCTTC.

The genes are TRBV7-3 and TRBJ1-2; D unresolved. CDR3 length: 14 residues. CDR1 SGHTA and CDR2 FQGTGA come from the germline V gene. Trimming removed 0 bases at V and 3 bases at J, with 8 bases between. For the CDR3, the DNA is TGTGCCAGCAGCTTAACACACGGAGACTATGGCTACACCTTC. This codes for CASSLTHGDYGYTF.

This clone was recorded only once. The chain has TRBV2 and TRBJ1-1; D is ambiguous. The CDR3 consists of 10 residues. Germline V gene sequence: CDR1 SNHLY, CDR2 FYNNEI. V was trimmed by 6 bases and J by 10 bases, leaving 9 bases between them. The CDR3 sequence: CASRTQTAFF. CDR3 sequence (DNA): TGTGCCAGCAGAACACAGACAGCTTTCTTT. The variable domain in full, with the rest retrieved from reference TRBV2 and TRBJ1-1, is EPEVTQTPSHQVTQMGQEVILRCVPISNHLYFYWYRQILGQKVEFLVSFYNNEISEKSEIFDDQFSVERPDGSNFTLKIRSTKLEDSAMYFCASRTQTAFFGQGTRLTVV.

The V and J genes are TRBV9 and TRBJ1-3; D gene unclear. V lost 0 bases to trimming and J lost 3 bases, with 7 bases between them. CDR3 length equals 14 residues. Germline assignment: CDR1 SGDLS and CDR2 YYNGEE. DNA of the CDR3: TGTGCCAGCAGCGTAGGGGCGATTGGAAACACCATATATTTT. As protein: CASSVGAIGNTIYF.

The chain combines TRBV10-2 with TRBJ2-5; no firm D call. V lost 3 bases, J lost 4 bases, and 9 bases lay in between. Per germline, CDR1 WSHSY and CDR2 SAAADI. This CDR3 is built from 13 residues. The CDR3, as DNA: TGCGCCAGCAGTGAACAGACCCGAGAGACCCAGTACTTC. It codes for CASSEQTRETQYF.

The chain has TRBV7-2 and TRBJ2-5, with 11 bases fitting TRBD2. Germline assignment: CDR1 SGHTA and CDR2 FQGNSA. CDR3 length equals 13 residues. V gave up 4 bases and J gave up 5 bases; unmatched junction bases: 0. CDR3 in DNA: TGTGCCAGCAGCTGGACTAGCGGGGAGACCCAGTACTTC. As protein: CASSWTSGETQYF.

The V gene is TRBV28, the J gene TRBJ2-2, with 9 bases aligning to TRBD1. Germline V gene lookup returns CDR1 MDHEN and CDR2 SYDVKM. This CDR3 contains 14 residues. Unmatched junction bases numbered 7, after V lost 6 bases and J lost 8 bases. CDR3 amino acids: CASRGTGGAGELFF. Written as DNA, the CDR3 is TGTGCCAGCAGGGGAACAGGGGGCGCAGGGGAGCTGTTTTTT.

The gene calls are TRBV11-1 and TRBJ1-6; TRBD1 matches 8 bases. The trim removed 2 bases at V and 7 bases at J, leaving 10 bases unmatched. Germline CDR1 is SGHAT and CDR2 is FQDESV (reference sequence). The CDR3 consists of 17 residues. The CDR3 loop reads CASSLRGQGARNSPLHF. CDR3 DNA: TGTGCCAGCAGCTTAAGGGGCCAGGGGGCGAGGAATTCACCCCTCCACTTT.

This chain links TRBV4-3 with TRBJ2-3; the D gene is possibly TRBD2 (6 bases). V gave up 4 bases and J gave up 10 bases, with 18 bases separating them. Germline assignment: CDR1 LGHNA and CDR2 YSLEER. The CDR3 runs 14 residues. The CDR3 DNA reads TGCGCCAGCAGCCCGGGACTCGATGCGAGGGCGCAGTATTTT. Translated, it gives CASSPGLDARAQYF.

J is TRBJ1-1 and V is TRBV11-3, with D maybe TRBD1 (5 bases). Germline V lookup: CDR1 SGHNT, CDR2 YENEEA. This CDR3 comprises 14 residues. V dropped 0 bases and J dropped 12 bases, with 17 bases sitting between them. The chain's CDR3 is CASSLEDNNGATFF. CDR3 DNA sequence: TGTGCCAGCAGCTTAGAGGACAACAATGGAGCAACTTTCTTT.

J is TRBJ2-3 and V is TRBV2, with D hard to call. Trimming took off 5 bases at V and 0 bases at J, with 12 bases between the two ends. The germline V gene has CDR1 SNHLY and CDR2 FYNNEI. CDR3 length: 15 amino acids. The chain's CDR3 is CASSRQATSTDTQYF. CDR3 nucleotide sequence: TGTGCCAGCAGTAGGCAGGCCACTAGCACAGATACGCAGTATTTT.

This clone was seen a single time. The chain couples TRBV7-2 to TRBJ1-6, with 9 bases aligning to TRBD1. Germline values: CDR1 SGHTA, CDR2 FQGNSA. The V and J ends lost 4 bases and 8 bases, in that order; junction bases with no gene match: 9. The CDR3 loop spans 16 amino acids. The CDR3 DNA sequence: TGTGCCAGCAGCTCTGGGACAGGGTACCCCTATTCACCCCTCCACTTT. Its protein is CASSSGTGYPYSPLHF.

The rearrangement uses TRBV7-2 and TRBJ2-3; D unresolved. Germline assignment: CDR1 SGHTA and CDR2 FQGNSA. Trimming cost V 3 bases and J 6 bases, with 10 bases left between them. The CDR3 has 13 amino acids. In nucleotides, the CDR3 is TGTGCCAGCAGCTTTAGCAAAACCGATACGCAGTATTTT. It specifies CASSFSKTDTQYF.

The rearrangement joins TRBV19 to TRBJ2-5; tentatively, D is TRBD2 (7 bases). The V gene lost 5 bases and the J gene lost 7 bases, with 20 bases spanning the gap. The CDR3 sequence is 15 residues long. Looked up from germline, CDR1 is LNHDA and CDR2 is SQIVND (reference sequence). The CDR3 DNA follows: TGTGCCAGTAGTCCCTACTCAGGACTAGGGGGGACCCAGTACTTC. This translates into CASSPYSGLGGTQYF.

This clone occurred once. This rearrangement joins TRBV5-5 to TRBJ2-7, with TRBD1 matching over 7 bases. From germline, CDR1 is SGHKS and CDR2 YYEKEE (reference sequence). Trimming cost V 2 bases and J 2 bases; bases outside gene matches: 7. The CDR3 has 15 residues. The CDR3: CASSFEGAETYEQYF. CDR3 in DNA: TGTGCCAGCAGCTTTGAGGGGGCTGAAACCTACGAGCAGTACTTC.

The chain links TRBV19 to TRBJ2-1; TRBD2 aligns across 12 bases. Trimming at V came to 0 bases and at J to 6 bases, leaving 6 bases not matched to a gene. CDR1 is LNHDA, CDR2 SQIVND, per germline (reference sequence). This CDR3 spans 17 amino acids. The CDR3 sequence: CASSIDLLAGGVNEQFF. The CDR3, as DNA: TGTGCCAGTAGTATAGATCTTCTAGCGGGAGGGGTCAATGAGCAGTTCTTC.

This clone has only one observation. The rearrangement joins TRBV19 to TRBJ1-3, with D maybe TRBD1 (5 bases). The CDR3 has 15 residues. Germline CDR1 and CDR2: LNHDA and SQIVND (reference sequence). V was pared by 3 bases and J by 1 base, with 10 bases between. The CDR3 loop reads CASSIGQGSGNTIYF. The CDR3, as DNA: TGTGCCAGTAGTATCGGGCAGGGTTCTGGAAACACCATATATTTT.